The clone carrying this T cell receptor beta chain was detected only a few times. The antigen remains undetermined. The record originates from a study of blood T cells in healthy people across ages. Overall study context: With template switching, about one barcoded beta molecule was captured per two T cells. Study-wide results and caveats: TCR beta diversity per million T cells fell roughly linearly with age.

Next came a second PCR, run for roughly 6 to 11 cycles, which used a sample-barcoded 5' primer along with a J-beta primer mix. From each sample, at least 2.5 million paired-end reads containing CDR3 were obtained. TCRdb reprocessed the 5' RACE reads with MiXCR, giving one entry per CDR3 protein. Here the sample spans around 990,000 distinct CDR3 sequences, roughly two fifths being singletons. The CDR3 consists of 16 residues. V trimming: 5 bases; J trimming: 7 bases; junction bases outside the gene matches: 13. CDR1 SGHTA and CDR2 FQGNSA come from the germline V gene. Ranging in age from roughly 6 to 90, the donors were healthy Caucasian individuals from Russia.

Specimen: blood. The receptor comes from a man between 18 and 29 years old in good health. This sequence joins TRBV7-2 and TRBJ1-4; 7 positions agree with TRBD1. The DNA for the CDR3 is TGTGCCAGCAGCAGAATACCAGGGGGGGTCGGTGAAAAACTGTTTTTT. Translation: CASSRIPGGVGEKLFF.